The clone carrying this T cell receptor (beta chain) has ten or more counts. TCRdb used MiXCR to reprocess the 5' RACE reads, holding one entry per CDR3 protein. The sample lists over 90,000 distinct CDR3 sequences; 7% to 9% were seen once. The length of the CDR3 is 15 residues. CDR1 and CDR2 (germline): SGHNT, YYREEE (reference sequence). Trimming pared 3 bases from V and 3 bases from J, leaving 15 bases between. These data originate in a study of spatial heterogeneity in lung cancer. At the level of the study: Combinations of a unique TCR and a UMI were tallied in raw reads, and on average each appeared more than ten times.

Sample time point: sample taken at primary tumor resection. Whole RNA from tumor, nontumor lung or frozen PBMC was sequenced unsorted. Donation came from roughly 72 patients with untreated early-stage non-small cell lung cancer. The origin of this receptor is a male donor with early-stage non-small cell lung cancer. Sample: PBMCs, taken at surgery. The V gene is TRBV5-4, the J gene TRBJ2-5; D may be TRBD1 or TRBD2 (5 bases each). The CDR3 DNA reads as TGTGCCAGCAGCTCGGGACGGCTCCTAAAAGAGACCCAGTACTTC. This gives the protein CASSSGRLLKETQYF.